The 12 T cell receptor beta chains below were found in one sample sequenced in a study of CD8 T cell repertoires and HIV-1 epitope variants. This table comes from immunoSEQ multiplex PCR, and its TCRdb copy is limited to in-frame clones, with some not included. The repertoire includes thousands of clones, about 67% of them detected once, and roughly 42% sits in the top ten. These receptors have no known antigen. Sequenced: cultured CD8+ T cells derived from PBMCs. These receptor sequences come from a male donor with HIV.

The chain links TRBV28 to TRBJ2-7; D may be TRBD1 or TRBD2 (5 bases each). The V and J ends lost 3 bases and 5 bases respectively, with 14 bases between them. This CDR3 is 14 amino acids long. The germline V gene encodes CDR1 MDHEN and CDR2 SYDVKM. The chain's CDR3 is CASSFVSGTDEQYF. Here the CDR3 DNA reads TGTGCCAGCAGTTTCGTATCAGGGACCGACGAGCAGTACTTC. Supplemented by reference TRBV28 and TRBJ2-7, the full variable domain reads DVKVTQSSRYLVKRTGEKVFLECVQDMDHENMFWYRQDPGLGLRLIYFSYDVKMKEKGDIPEGYSVSREKKERFSLILESASTNQTSMYLCASSFVSGTDEQYFGPGTRLTVT.

The chain couples TRBV6-1 to TRBJ1-4; 9 positions match TRBD1. Trimming cost V 2 bases and J 5 bases; bases outside gene matches: 6. This CDR3 region has 16 residues. Germline V lookup: CDR1 MNHNS, CDR2 SASEGT. The CDR3 DNA follows: TGTGCCAGCAGTGAACACATTGGGACAGGGAATGAAAAACTGTTTTTT. Its protein product is CASSEHIGTGNEKLFF.

The rearrangement joins TRBV28 to TRBJ2-5; tentative D call: TRBD1 (5 bases). This CDR3 region has 11 residues. V gave up 7 bases and J gave up 4 bases, with 7 bases separating them. CDR1 and CDR2 (germline): MDHEN, SYDVKM. The CDR3 reads CASTGLETQYF. In DNA form, the CDR3 reads TGTGCCAGCACAGGGTTAGAGACCCAGTACTTC.

The V gene is TRBV27, the J gene TRBJ2-5, with 9 bases matching TRBD2. The CDR3 covers 14 residues. CDR1 MNHEY and CDR2 SMNVEV come from the germline V gene (reference sequence). Trimming took 6 bases from V and 2 from J; bases not matched to a gene: 4. The CDR3: CASSSTSGQETQYF. DNA for the CDR3: TGTGCCAGCAGCAGTACTAGCGGGCAAGAGACCCAGTACTTC.

The V call is TRBV10-3, the J call TRBJ2-3; TRBD2 might be the D (5 bases). Germline assignment: CDR1 ENHRY and CDR2 SYGVKD. CDR3 length: 14 residues. V dropped 2 bases and J dropped 0 bases, with 6 bases sitting between them. The CDR3: CAISEPGSTDTQYF. DNA for the CDR3: TGTGCCATCAGTGAGCCGGGGAGCACAGATACGCAGTATTTT.

This chain joins TRBV28 and TRBJ2-1; D might be TRBD2 (6 bases). V lost 2 bases and J lost 10, with 6 bases in between. The germline V gene encodes CDR1 MDHEN and CDR2 SYDVKM. The CDR3 loop spans 11 amino acids. DNA of the CDR3: TGTGCCAGCAGTTTAGGGGGGGAGCAGTTCTTC. Its protein product is CASSLGGEQFF.

The rearrangement joins TRBV19 to TRBJ1-3, with D maybe TRBD1 (6 bases). This CDR3 is built from 15 residues. Trimming shortened V by 3 bases and J by 2 bases, and 11 bases separated the two germline ends. Germline CDR1 reads LNHDA; CDR2 reads SQIVND (reference sequence). The CDR3 spells CASSMLRDTGNTIYF. CDR3 nucleotide sequence: TGTGCCAGTAGTATGCTCCGGGACACTGGAAACACCATATATTTT.

The chain links TRBV2 to TRBJ2-5; 7 bases map to TRBD2. Germline CDR1 is SNHLY and CDR2 is FYNNEI. J was trimmed by 3 bases and V by 7 bases; bases with no gene match: 8. The CDR3 is made up of 14 amino acids. The CDR3: CASTKGTTKETQYF. CDR3 bases: TGTGCCAGCACCAAAGGGACTACAAAAGAGACCCAGTACTTC.

This clone showed up just a few times. The V call is TRBV19, the J call TRBJ1-1; D remains ambiguous. Germline V gene lookup returns CDR1 LNHDA and CDR2 SQIVND (reference sequence). The CDR3 consists of 13 residues. V was trimmed by 6 bases and J by 4 bases, leaving 12 bases between them. The CDR3 is CASSPGWGTEAFF. CDR3 sequence (DNA): TGTGCCAGTAGCCCGGGTTGGGGCACTGAAGCTTTCTTT.

V usage is TRBV6-4 and J usage is TRBJ2-3; 7 nucleotides match TRBD1. In germline, CDR1 is MRHNA, CDR2 SNTAGT. The ends lost 3 bases at V and 4 bases at J; junction bases unmatched: 4. This CDR3 has 14 amino acids. CDR3 residues: CASSEEGAADTQYF. CDR3 coding DNA: TGTGCCAGCAGTGAAGAGGGGGCGGCAGATACGCAGTATTTT.

The chain carries TRBV14 and TRBJ2-6; D perhaps matches TRBD2 (6 bases). Germline values: CDR1 SGHDN, CDR2 FVKESK. Between the trimmed V and J ends, which lost 4 bases and 0 bases, there was a span of 19 bases. The CDR3 length is 19 residues. As DNA, the CDR3 is TGTGCCAGCAGCCCGGGTTTGGGCGGGGAAGACTCTGGGGCCAACGTCCTGACTTTC. Translating it yields CASSPGLGGEDSGANVLTF.

The V gene is TRBV5-6, the J gene TRBJ2-1, with a tentative D call TRBD1 (5 bases). V was clipped by 3 bases and J by 9 bases, with 10 bases between them. This CDR3 has 12 amino acids. Per germline, CDR1 SGHDT and CDR2 YYEEEE. Here the CDR3 reads CASSWTRSEQFF. DNA for the CDR3: TGTGCCAGCAGCTGGACACGGAGTGAGCAGTTCTTC.